This is a list of T cell receptor beta chains from one sample in a study of vaccination and CD4 T cells after COVID-19. MiXCR was run by TCRdb on the PCR reads, yielding one entry per CDR3 protein. The repertoire holds 15,000 or so distinct CDR3 sequences, with more than 45% as singletons. The antigens for these receptors are not known. Sequencing used CD4+ T cells from blood, cultured in vitro, obtained about 7 months after SARS-CoV-2 vaccination. All receptors derive from a human donor who had recovered from COVID-19. Each CDR3 is given without its conserved first and last residue.

>10|TRBV19|TRBJ1-2
ASSIGDYGYT
>16|TRBV7-2|TRBJ1-5
ASSLGAAPGNPDQPQH
>12|TRBV7-9|TRBJ2-3
ASSLTLVGDTQY
>15|TRBV20-1|TRBJ2-4
SAVPSGGGLAKNIQY
>10|TRBV2|TRBJ1-2
ASNTGNSGYT
>11|TRBV7-2|TRBJ1-2
ASSDGSGYGYT
>11|TRBV28|TRBJ2-7
ASSLLGRREQY
>13|TRBV20-1|TRBJ2-3
SAASTRGGADTQY
>10|TRBV6-2/TRBV6-3|TRBJ2-5
ASSYSRQTQY
>17|TRBV15|TRBJ2-3
ATSREGSGLAGSTDTQY
>14|TRBV7-2|TRBJ2-7
ASSSRTGTSPREQY
>12|TRBV7-9|TRBJ2-3
ASSPNLRADTQY
>9|TRBV20-1|TRBJ2-3
SANLGRPQY
>11|TRBV11-3|TRBJ2-3
ASSPSGTDTQY
>9|TRBV30|TRBJ1-1
AWMSYTEAF
>11|TRBV20-1|TRBJ1-1
SAFDREGTEAF
>10|TRBV5-4|TRBJ2-7
ASSLGTGEQY
>12|TRBV6-1|TRBJ2-1
ASSRTLQGAGQF
>13|TRBV7-2|TRBJ2-7
ASSRGPTQAHEQY
>14|TRBV20-1|TRBJ1-6
SARDSARGEDSPLH
>10|TRBV19|TRBJ2-3
ASIRWADTQY
>14|TRBV20-1|TRBJ2-1
SATSNRERTPNEQF
>12|TRBV24-1|TRBJ2-3
ATSMGGRTDTQY
>11|TRBV7-9|TRBJ2-5
ASSLQGLKTQY
>11|TRBV27|TRBJ2-5
ASSLRPREAQY
>14|TRBV27|TRBJ2-3
ASSPQLAGVPDTQY
>11|TRBV20-1|TRBJ1-1
SASPIPGAEAF
>12|TRBV30|TRBJ1-5
AWSKGQTGQPQH
>15|TRBV6-5|TRBJ2-1
ASSYRLGQGEYNEQF
>12|TRBV29-1|TRBJ1-2
SGGGDAGAHGYT
>13|TRBV18|TRBJ1-5
ASSPIQGTNQPQH
>7|TRBV21-1|TRBJ2-3
SRKDTQY
>13|TRBV4-1|TRBJ1-1
ASSPVTPRNTEAF
>15|TRBV19|TRBJ2-7
ASSIPSGGGTPYEQY
>11|TRBV7-2|TRBJ2-3
ASSLSTTDTQY
>12|TRBV7-2|TRBJ2-3
ASSLAEDTDTQY
>14|TRBV18|TRBJ2-2
ASSPGSGYDTGELF
>13|TRBV20-1|TRBJ2-5
SARDFLAGWETQY
>17|TRBV20-1|TRBJ2-1
SARLRDYSALDSYNEQF
>12|TRBV20-1|TRBJ2-1
SVRLAETYNEQF
>10|TRBV6-5|TRBJ2-3
ASSYSTGGAD
>12|TRBV6-5|TRBJ2-3
ASSYGTSADTQY